These T cell receptor beta chains were read from a single sample in a study of CD8 T cells in Susac syndrome. TCRdb re-derived calls from the immunoSEQ multiplex PCR reads in MiXCR, one entry per CDR3 protein. The sample has roughly 190,000 distinct CDR3 sequences, 90% to 95% seen once. Sequenced material: CD4+ T cells from PBMCs. The receptor set was obtained from a human donor with Susac syndrome. CDR3s include the opening cysteine and the closing phenylalanine or tryptophan. A D gene is named only where the DNA matches it firmly. Expanded clones get a size class; other rows say once, few or many, or leave the size out.

D gene,V gene,J gene,clone size,CDR3 protein,CDR3 DNA
-,TRBV20-1,TRBJ1-1,-,CSARDLVRVNTEAFF,TGCAGTGCTAGAGATTTGGTCAGGGTTAACACTGAAGCTTTCTTT
-,TRBV7-2,TRBJ2-7,-,CASSLINILAYEQYF,TGTGCCAGCAGCTTAATTAACATCCTAGCCTACGAGCAGTACTTC
-,TRBV12-3/TRBV12-4,TRBJ2-2,-,CASTPQAVTGELFF,TGTGCCAGCACCCCCCAGGCCGTCACCGGGGAGCTGTTTTTT
-,TRBV5-4,TRBJ2-1,-,CASSPVRGARDNEQFF,TGTGCCAGCAGCCCGGTTCGAGGGGCGAGGGACAATGAGCAGTTCTTC
-,TRBV6-5,TRBJ2-7,once,CASSSGTDYEQYF,TGTGCCAGCAGCTCCGGGACGGACTACGAGCAGTACTTC
-,TRBV4-1,TRBJ2-1,-,CASSQVDILSYNEQFF,TGCGCCAGCAGCCAAGTTGACATACTCTCCTACAATGAGCAGTTCTTC
-,TRBV2,TRBJ1-1,-,CASIKGRRTEAFF,TGTGCCAGCATAAAGGGGAGGAGGACTGAAGCTTTCTTT
TRBD1,TRBV18,TRBJ2-7,few,CASSPGQGWEQYF,TGTGCCAGCTCACCGGGACAGGGGTGGGAGCAGTACTTC
TRBD2,TRBV20-1,TRBJ2-1,-,CSARRTSVRNEQFF,TGCAGTGCTAGGAGGACTAGCGTCAGAAATGAGCAGTTCTTC
TRBD1,TRBV6-1,TRBJ2-7,once,CASSGDRGRYEQYF,TGTGCCAGCAGTGGTGACAGGGGGAGGTACGAGCAGTACTTC
TRBD1,TRBV10-3,TRBJ1-5,-,CAISRQGDQPQHF,TGTGCCATCAGTCGACAGGGGGATCAGCCCCAGCATTTT
TRBD2,TRBV20-1,TRBJ2-7,-,CSATGTSGSQYEQYF,TGCAGTGCTACCGGGACTAGCGGGAGTCAGTACGAGCAGTACTTC
TRBD1,TRBV12-3/TRBV12-4,TRBJ1-5,-,CASSWTGQPQHF,TGTGCCAGCAGTTGGACAGGTCAGCCCCAGCATTTT
TRBD2,TRBV20-1,TRBJ2-5,-,CSARGGRTSGRWETQYF,TGCAGTGCTAGGGGAGGTCGGACTAGCGGGCGTTGGGAGACCCAGTACTTC
-,TRBV7-8,TRBJ1-1,-,CASSFIQGRTNTEAFF,TGTGCCAGCAGCTTCATACAGGGACGGACTAACACTGAAGCTTTCTTT
-,TRBV6-4,TRBJ2-3,-,CASAPEGPDTQYF,TGTGCCAGTGCCCCGGAGGGGCCGGATACGCAGTATTTT
TRBD2,TRBV6-1,TRBJ2-3,-,CASSKPPFAGGLDTQYF,TGTGCCAGCAGTAAACCCCCATTTGCGGGGGGGCTCGATACGCAGTATTTT
-,TRBV19,TRBJ1-5,-,CASGPGRASNQPQHF,TGTGCCAGTGGCCCCGGAAGGGCGTCTAATCAGCCCCAGCATTTT
TRBD1,TRBV19,TRBJ1-3,-,CASSIRGQDSGNTIYF,TGTGCCAGTAGTATTAGAGGACAGGACTCTGGAAACACCATATATTTT
-,TRBV6-5,TRBJ1-1,-,CASSYRGEAFF,TGTGCCAGCAGTTACAGGGGTGAAGCTTTCTTT
-,TRBV27,TRBJ2-6,-,CASTGFSGANVLTF,TGTGCCAGCACTGGTTTCTCTGGGGCCAACGTCCTGACTTTC
-,TRBV7-3,TRBJ1-1,few,CASSPTGRNTEAFF,TGTGCCAGCAGTCCCACGGGACGGAACACTGAAGCTTTCTTT
-,TRBV18,TRBJ2-7,once,CASSPQPYEQYF,TGTGCCAGCTCACCACAGCCCTACGAGCAGTACTTC
-,TRBV27,TRBJ2-2,-,CASSLGAGRGGELFF,TGTGCCAGCAGTTTGGGGGCGGGACGTGGCGGGGAGCTGTTTTTT
-,TRBV15,TRBJ2-7,-,CATSRDFNSYEQYF,TGTGCCACCAGCAGAGATTTTAACTCCTACGAGCAGTACTTC
-,TRBV12-3/TRBV12-4,TRBJ1-2,-,CASRHGTGGPYGYTF,TGTGCCAGCAGGCACGGGACGGGGGGACCCTATGGCTACACCTTC
-,TRBV29-1,TRBJ1-1,-,CSVLGLAKNTEAFF,TGCAGCGTCCTGGGTCTGGCTAAGAACACTGAAGCTTTCTTT
-,TRBV29-1,TRBJ1-4,-,CSVRTGTTNEKLFF,TGCAGCGTAAGAACAGGCACGACTAATGAAAAACTGTTTTTT
-,TRBV2,TRBJ1-1,-,CASYWQVNTEAFF,TGTGCCAGCTATTGGCAGGTGAACACTGAAGCTTTCTTT
TRBD1,TRBV30,TRBJ1-1,-,CAWGRQGNTEAFF,TGTGCCTGGGGCCGACAGGGGAACACTGAAGCTTTCTTT
-,TRBV20-1,TRBJ2-5,-,CSASGGPETQYF,TGCAGTGCTAGCGGGGGGCCAGAGACCCAGTACTTC
TRBD1,TRBV5-5,TRBJ1-4,-,CASSLWLLLGQGPSSEKLFF,TGTGCCAGCAGCTTGTGGCTGCTCTTGGGACAGGGGCCGAGTAGTGAAAAACTGTTTTTT
-,TRBV13,TRBJ2-4,-,CASSLAGSTKNIQYF,TGTGCCAGCAGCTTAGCGGGGTCAACCAAAAACATTCAGTACTTC
-,TRBV6-6,TRBJ1-1,once,CASSKSGRDTEAFF,TGTGCCAGCAGTAAGTCGGGGAGAGACACTGAAGCTTTCTTT
-,TRBV5-1,TRBJ2-7,once,CASSLALDSHSYEQYF,TGCGCCAGCAGCTTGGCCCTCGACAGCCACTCCTACGAGCAGTACTTC
TRBD1,TRBV4-1,TRBJ2-3,once,CASSQLPGTGGTDTQYF,TGCGCCAGCAGCCAACTCCCGGGGACAGGGGGCACAGATACGCAGTATTTT
-,TRBV4-1,TRBJ1-4,-,CASSQISVSFDEKLFF,TGCGCCAGCAGCCAAATTTCGGTCAGCTTTGATGAAAAACTGTTTTTT
-,TRBV24-1,TRBJ2-3,-,CATSGTHAGTDTQYF,TGTGCCACCAGTGGGACCCACGCTGGCACAGATACGCAGTATTTT
-,TRBV28,TRBJ2-3,-,CASTGQPTDTQYF,TGTGCCAGCACAGGACAGCCCACAGATACGCAGTATTTT
TRBD1,TRBV5-1,TRBJ2-3,-,CASRLPGTENTDTQYF,TGCGCCAGCAGGTTACCCGGGACAGAAAACACAGATACGCAGTATTTT
TRBD2,TRBV27,TRBJ2-1,-,CASSLPQTSGGMDEQFF,TGTGCCAGCAGTTTACCTCAGACTAGCGGGGGCATGGATGAGCAGTTCTTC
-,TRBV7-9,TRBJ2-2,-,CASSFSGGTGELFF,TGTGCCAGCAGCTTCTCTGGAGGGACCGGGGAGCTGTTTTTT
TRBD2,TRBV11-2,TRBJ2-4,-,CASRLSGSVAIQYF,TGTGCCAGCAGGCTTAGCGGGAGCGTGGCCATTCAGTACTTC
-,TRBV10-3,TRBJ2-1,-,CAISEEEGFSYNEQFF,TGTGCCATCAGTGAGGAAGAGGGGTTCTCCTACAATGAGCAGTTCTTC
TRBD2,TRBV14,TRBJ2-3,-,CASSQLAGGYDTQYF,TGTGCCAGCAGCCAACTAGCGGGTGGCTATGATACGCAGTATTTT
TRBD1,TRBV30,TRBJ1-6,-,CAWSGTGNSPLHF,TGTGCCTGGAGTGGGACAGGGAATTCACCCCTCCACTTT
-,TRBV2,TRBJ2-7,-,CASANPTTVSEQYF,TGTGCCAGCGCAAATCCAACGACAGTCTCCGAGCAGTACTTC
-,TRBV10-3,TRBJ2-1,-,CAIGGQGFWEQFF,TGTGCCATCGGGGGGCAGGGATTTTGGGAGCAGTTCTTC
TRBD2,TRBV18,TRBJ2-2,-,CASSPHGLAGALNTGELFF,TGTGCCAGCTCACCACATGGACTAGCGGGAGCGCTGAACACCGGGGAGCTGTTTTTT
TRBD1,TRBV11-2,TRBJ2-7,-,CASSFLRDRGPYEQYF,TGTGCCAGCAGCTTCCTCCGGGACAGGGGACCCTACGAGCAGTACTTC
TRBD1,TRBV20-1,TRBJ1-2,-,CSARADRGSYGYTF,TGCAGTGCTAGAGCGGACAGGGGATCCTATGGCTACACCTTC
-,TRBV30,TRBJ1-2,-,CAWSVRSGYTF,TGTGCCTGGAGTGTACGTAGTGGCTACACCTTC
-,TRBV28,TRBJ2-3,-,CASRLPGFGDTQYF,TGTGCCAGCAGGCTCCCAGGGTTTGGAGATACGCAGTATTTT
-,TRBV20-1,TRBJ1-2,-,CSASQGTISYGYTF,TGCAGTGCTAGTCAGGGCACCATCTCCTATGGCTACACCTTC
TRBD1,TRBV2,TRBJ1-6,-,CASSEAWTGSNSPLHF,TGTGCCAGCAGTGAAGCCTGGACAGGGAGTAATTCACCCCTCCACTTT
-,TRBV5-8,TRBJ1-1,-,CASTQGGMNTEAFF,TGTGCCAGCACCCAGGGAGGCATGAACACTGAAGCTTTCTTT
-,TRBV20-1,TRBJ2-7,-,CSARGGAGLGEQYF,TGCAGTGCTAGAGGGGGGGCGGGGCTAGGAGAGCAGTACTTC
TRBD2,TRBV24-1,TRBJ2-3,-,CATSDLRGAGGADTQYF,TGTGCCACCAGTGATTTGCGGGGAGCGGGAGGGGCAGATACGCAGTATTTT